The TCR beta chain described here comes from a study of long-term antiretroviral therapy in people with HIV. Study information: The earliest samples predate the 2015 immediate-ART recommendation by about a decade. Study findings and constraints: Every time point showed a repertoire led by clones expanded before ART. Versus controls, repertoires in people with HIV had narrower CDR3 length ranges. ART adherence, viral resistance and therapy changes were undocumented.

Runs used v3.0 of the immunoSEQ assay and were done at survey level. Generated by immunoSEQ multiplex PCR, the TCRdb table keeps only in-frame clones and is missing some. The profile shows tens of thousands of clones, approximately 80% of them singletons. The table lists this clone with a few counts. Its cognate antigen is unknown. Per the germline V gene, CDR1 is SEHNR and CDR2 is FQNEAQ (reference sequence). The CDR3 runs to 15 residues. Trimming took off 1 base at V and 7 bases at J, with 11 bases between the two ends. The sample in question was unsorted PBMCs, obtained 0.5 years before starting antiretroviral therapy. The clonotype originates from a man between 40 and 49 years old with HIV. J is TRBJ1-6 and V is TRBV7-9, with D perhaps matching TRBD1 (6 bases). The CDR3 spells CASSLEGVRNSPLHF. In DNA form, the CDR3 reads TGTGCCAGCAGCTTAGAGGGGGTCAGGAATTCACCCCTCCACTTT.